The 22 T cell receptor beta chains given below trace back to one sample, sequenced in a study of blood T cell repertoires in COVID-19. Generated by immunoSEQ multiplex PCR, the TCRdb table keeps only in-frame clones and is missing some. The table records approximately 89,000 clones, 80% of them present only once. Specimen: peripheral blood. Receptors were obtained from a woman older than 75 with acute or convalescent COVID-19.

The chain is built from TRBV5-1 and TRBJ1-4; D gene uncertain. V lost 2 bases, J lost 0 bases, and 5 bases lay in between. This CDR3 is built from 14 residues. Germline V gene data show CDR1 as SGHRS and CDR2 as YFSETQ. The CDR3 DNA sequence: TGCGCCAGCAGCTTTTCAGCAACTAATGAAAAACTGTTTTTT. As protein: CASSFSATNEKLFF.

This sequence joins TRBV9 and TRBJ2-5; TRBD2 might be the D (5 bases). The ends were cut back, 0 bases at V and 5 bases at J, with 14 bases in the middle. CDR3 length equals 15 residues. In germline, CDR1 is SGDLS, CDR2 YYNGEE. The CDR3 region is CASSVAGSGRETQYF. The CDR3 DNA reads as TGTGCCAGCAGCGTAGCGGGGAGCGGCCGGGAGACCCAGTACTTC.

The sample holds one count of this clone. The V call is TRBV5-1, the J call TRBJ2-7; 9 positions agree with TRBD2. The germline gives CDR1 SGHRS, CDR2 YFSETQ. The CDR3 has 16 residues. V was pared by 1 base and J by 2 bases, with 7 bases of the junction left unmatched. The CDR3 nucleotides are TGCGCCAGCAGCTTGACTAGCGGGTTCCAGCCCTACGAGCAGTACTTC. This encodes CASSLTSGFQPYEQYF.

The CDR3 region is CASRDGVNTEAFF. The CDR3 nucleotides read TGCGCCAGCAGGGACGGGGTGAACACTGAAGCTTTCTTT. The rearrangement uses TRBV23-1 and TRBJ1-1, with no clear D. TRBV23-1 is an ORF; its function is uncertain. V shed 6 bases and J shed 0 bases, with 8 bases lying between them. The CDR3 covers 13 residues.

In this sample, this clone turned up once. V usage is TRBV5-1 and J usage is TRBJ2-5, with D possibly TRBD2 on 6 matching bases. The CDR3 has 13 residues. V lost 4 bases and J 2 bases, leaving 9 bases between the germline ends. Germline CDR1 SGHRS, CDR2 YFSETQ. In DNA form, the CDR3 reads TGCGCCAGCAGCAGGGAGGTACAAGAGACCCAGTACTTC. Its translation: CASSREVQETQYF.

This rearrangement joins TRBV5-1 to TRBJ2-3; 8 bases match TRBD2. Germline assignment: CDR1 SGHRS and CDR2 YFSETQ. V shed 7 bases, J shed 0 bases, and the junction held 7 bases outside the gene matches. The CDR3 runs to 15 residues. DNA for the CDR3: TGCGCCAGCGCACTTAGCGGGGAGAGCACAGATACGCAGTATTTT. Protein sequence: CASALSGESTDTQYF.

This sequence joins TRBV25-1 and TRBJ1-2, with 7 bases identical to TRBD1. From germline, CDR1 is MGHDK and CDR2 SYGVNS. J was trimmed by 8 bases and V by 5 bases; bases with no gene match: 11. The length of the CDR3 is 14 residues. The CDR3 DNA is TGTGCCAGCAGTCCCCGGACAGGATCGAGAGGCTACACCTTC. Translation: CASSPRTGSRGYTF.

The rearrangement links TRBV13 to TRBJ1-1; D is possibly TRBD1 (6 bases). This CDR3 is 13 amino acids long. Germline lookup yields CDR1 PRHDT and CDR2 FYEKMQ (reference sequence). V lost 1 base and J 6 bases, leaving 9 bases between the germline ends. For the CDR3, the DNA is TGTGCCAGCAGCTTAGATAGGACAGCTGAAGCTTTCTTT. Translated: CASSLDRTAEAFF.

About this clone itself: This CDR3 is also generated by other DNA sequences in the sample. V and J are TRBV18 and TRBJ1-1, with D unresolved. Between the trimmed V and J ends, which lost 5 bases and 0 bases, there was a span of 4 bases. The CDR3 is made up of 12 amino acids. Germline CDR1 reads KGHSH; CDR2 reads LQKENI. CDR3 in amino acids: CASSNMNTEAFF. CDR3 DNA sequence: TGTGCCAGCTCAAATATGAACACTGAAGCTTTCTTT.

There are a few counts of this clone. This sequence joins TRBV5-1 and TRBJ2-1; 10 bases are shared with TRBD2. This CDR3 region has 15 residues. The germline V gene encodes CDR1 SGHRS and CDR2 YFSETQ. After removal of 0 bases from V and 9 bases from J, the junction contained 6 bases not matched to a gene. The CDR3 nucleotides read TGCGCCAGCAGCTTGGAACGGACTAGCGGAGCTGAGCAGTTCTTC. Amino acids: CASSLERTSGAEQFF.

This clone has just a few counts. This chain links TRBV11-1 with TRBJ1-1, with D maybe TRBD1 (5 bases). CDR1 is SGHAT, CDR2 FQDESV, per germline (reference sequence). The CDR3 is 14 amino acids. Deletions cut 1 base from V and 4 bases from J, with 10 bases between. This CDR3 is CASSLGDGGTEAFF. The CDR3 bases are TGTGCCAGCAGCTTAGGGGACGGGGGCACTGAAGCTTTCTTT.

The chain has TRBV18 and TRBJ1-2, with TRBD1 matching 7 bases. CDR3 length equals 13 residues. V was clipped by 2 bases and J by 5 bases; unmatched bases: 2. Per germline, CDR1 KGHSH and CDR2 LQKENI. CDR3 DNA sequence: TGTGCCAGCTCACCAGACAGGGAGTATGGCTACACCTTC. This gives the protein CASSPDREYGYTF. The entire variable domain, with the rest obtained from reference TRBV18 and TRBJ1-2, is as follows: NAGVMQNPRHLVRRRGQEARLRCSPMKGHSHVYWYRQLPEEGLKFMVYLQKENIIDESGMPKERFSAEFPKEGPSILRIQQVVRGDSAAYFCASSPDREYGYTFGSGTRLTVV.

The rearrangement joins TRBV27 to TRBJ2-1, with 12 bases fitting TRBD1. Germline trimming cut 1 base from V and 7 bases from J; bases unmatched to any gene: 5. This CDR3 region has 16 residues. Germline CDR1 is MNHEY and CDR2 is SMNVEV (reference sequence). CDR3 region: CASSLWGQGARNEQFF. CDR3 DNA sequence: TGTGCCAGCAGTTTATGGGGACAGGGGGCTCGGAATGAGCAGTTCTTC.

The chain couples TRBV12-1 to TRBJ1-3; no check of the table's D call, TRBD1, against the DNA was made. TRBV12-1 represents a pseudogene. This CDR3 has 19 residues. CDR3 protein: CAGTLGTGEYSRAGNTIYF. The CDR3 DNA reads as TGTGCCGGAACCCTCGGGACAGGGGAATATTCAAGGGCTGGAAACACCATATATTTT.

This clone was recorded a few times. The V and J genes are TRBV5-6 and TRBJ2-3; 10 bases match TRBD2. V lost 2 bases and J lost 4; bases outside the gene matches: 4. The CDR3 is made up of 15 amino acids. Germline CDR1 reads SGHDT; CDR2 reads YYEEEE. As DNA, the CDR3 is TGTGCCAGCAGCTTTAGGCTAGCGGGAGCAGATACGCAGTATTTT. Translated: CASSFRLAGADTQYF.

The CDR3 is CASSPRTGFEQYF. DNA for the CDR3: TGTGCCAGCAGCCCTCGGACAGGGTTCGAGCAGTACTTC. The rearrangement joins TRBV3-1 (or the pseudogene TRBV3-2) to TRBJ2-7, with 8 bases that match TRBD1. This CDR3 is 13 amino acids long. Germline trimming cut 4 bases from V and 6 bases from J; bases unmatched to any gene: 5. CDR1 and CDR2 from the germline V gene are LGHDT and YNNKEL (reference sequence).

This chain connects TRBV6-5 to TRBJ1-2, with D possibly TRBD1 on 5 matching bases. The CDR3 has 16 residues. CDR1 is MNHEY and CDR2 is SVGAGI in the germline V gene. V was shortened by 3 bases and J by 4 bases, with 18 bases between the two germline ends. The CDR3 sequence: CASSYIESGHSYGYTF. CDR3 coding DNA: TGTGCCAGCAGTTATATTGAATCCGGACATTCCTATGGCTACACCTTC.

This sequence joins TRBV4-2 and TRBJ2-7, with no clear D. Germline V gene lookup returns CDR1 LGHNA and CDR2 YNFKEQ. The CDR3 sequence is 13 residues long. V lost 0 bases, J lost 2 bases, and 5 bases lay in between. CDR3 amino acids: CASSQDPTYEQYF. The CDR3 DNA follows: TGTGCCAGCAGCCAAGACCCAACCTACGAGCAGTACTTC.

V and J are TRBV27 and TRBJ2-1, with 12 positions matching TRBD2. Germline CDR1 reads MNHEY; CDR2 reads SMNVEV (reference sequence). The trim removed 5 bases at V and 2 bases at J, leaving 7 bases unmatched. This CDR3 region has 17 residues. The CDR3 region has the DNA TGTGCCAGCAGTCGGCCACTAGCGGGAGGCACCTACAATGAGCAGTTCTTC. This encodes CASSRPLAGGTYNEQFF.

The chain uses TRBV19 and TRBJ1-1; 12 bases are a match to TRBD1. Germline values: CDR1 LNHDA, CDR2 SQIVND (reference sequence). Trimming cost V 6 bases and J 3 bases; bases outside gene matches: 8. This CDR3 has 16 amino acids. The CDR3 spells CASRDGTGGKDTEAFF. DNA of the CDR3: TGTGCCAGTAGGGACGGGACAGGGGGCAAGGACACTGAAGCTTTCTTT. The full variable domain, in which reference TRBV19 and TRBJ1-1 provide the parts outside the CDR3, is DGGITQSPKYLFRKEGQNVTLSCEQNLNHDAMYWYRQDPGQGLRLIYYSQIVNDFQKGDIAEGYSVSREKKESFPLTVTSAQKNPTAFYLCASRDGTGGKDTEAFFGQGTRLTVV.

The chain carries TRBV6-5 and TRBJ2-6; TRBD1 is a possible D gene (6 bases). Germline CDR1 MNHEY, CDR2 SVGAGI. The CDR3 loop spans 15 amino acids. Trimming took 6 bases from V and 3 from J, leaving 12 bases between them. For the CDR3, the DNA is TGTGCCAGCAGGCAGAACAGGGATGGGGCCAACGTCCTGACTTTC. Residues: CASRQNRDGANVLTF.

For this clone: Germline is not matched at one junction end, which may reflect a read error. This chain uses TRBV5-5 with TRBJ2-5; 7 nucleotides align to TRBD2. This CDR3 spans 12 amino acids. Germline V lookup: CDR1 SGHKS, CDR2 YYEKEE (reference sequence). This CDR3 is CASSFAGEAQYF. The CDR3 nucleotides are TGTGCCAGCTCATTCGCGGGAGAGGCCCAGTACTTC.